Listed below are T cell receptor beta chains from one sample, sequenced in a study of blood T cell repertoires in COVID-19. Generated by immunoSEQ multiplex PCR, the TCRdb table keeps only in-frame clones and is missing some. Seen here are about 89,000 clones, roughly 74% observed once, and the top ten hold 6.3%. Specimen: peripheral blood. The receptor source for this set is a man between 65 and 85 years old with COVID-19, enrolled during active disease. Each CDR3 is given with its conserved first and last residue. A D gene is named only where the DNA matches it firmly. Size tells how often a clone was seen (once, few, many) or the class of an expanded clone, and some rows leave it out.

clone_size	v_call	j_call	d_call	cdr3_aa	cdr3_nt
.	TRBV6-5	TRBJ2-1	TRBD2	CASRKGLAGGNEQFF	TGTGCCAGCAGAAAGGGACTAGCCGGGGGGAATGAGCAGTTCTTC
.	TRBV28	TRBJ1-3	.	CASLSSGNTIYF	TGTGCCAGCTTATCCTCTGGAAACACCATATATTTT
.	TRBV7-9	TRBJ2-7	.	CASTADRFSYEQYF	TGTGCCAGCACCGCCGACAGATTCTCCTACGAGCAGTACTTC
.	TRBV29-1	TRBJ1-2	.	CSVVRSGGGYTF	TGCAGCGTTGTGAGATCCGGGGGAGGCTACACCTTC
.	TRBV4-1	TRBJ1-2	.	CASSQVQQNYGYTF	TGCGCCAGCAGCCAAGTACAGCAGAACTATGGCTACACCTTC
.	TRBV2	TRBJ1-5	.	CASSQLPGGRDQPQHF	TGTGCCAGCAGCCAGCTCCCGGGCGGCAGGGATCAGCCCCAGCATTTT
.	TRBV28	TRBJ2-5	.	CASSLVGAAGAETQYF	TGTGCCAGCAGTTTAGTGGGGGCGGCGGGGGCAGAGACCCAGTACTTC
few	TRBV12-3/TRBV12-4	TRBJ2-5	.	CASSRGETQYF	TGTGCCAGCAGCAGAGGAGAGACCCAGTACTTC
.	TRBV7-5	TRBJ2-4	.	CARSVGEKKGYF	TGTGCCAGAAGCGTCGGGGAGAAGAAGGGGTACTTC
few	TRBV6-2/TRBV6-3	TRBJ2-1	.	CASSYGQGVNEQFF	TGTGCCAGCAGTTACGGGCAGGGTGTCAATGAGCAGTTCTTC
.	TRBV7-2	TRBJ2-1	TRBD2	CASSLDVSGSEQFF	TGTGCCAGCAGCTTAGACGTCAGCGGGAGTGAGCAGTTCTTC
.	TRBV18	TRBJ1-1	.	CASSPGQTLNTEAFF	TGTGCCAGCTCACCAGGGCAGACCCTGAACACTGAAGCTTTCTTT
.	TRBV28	TRBJ1-2	.	CASSLTGYGYTF	TGTGCCAGCAGTTTGACAGGCTATGGCTACACCTTC
.	TRBV15	TRBJ2-7	.	CATSRPPGRMNEQYF	TGTGCCACCAGCAGGCCCCCGGGGAGGATGAACGAGCAGTACTTC
.	TRBV2	TRBJ1-1	.	CASSENGGDTEAFF	TGTGCCAGCAGTGAAAACGGGGGGGACACTGAAGCTTTCTTT
.	TRBV29-1	TRBJ2-1	TRBD2	CSVEGVGRAYNEQFF	TGCAGCGTTGAGGGGGTGGGGAGGGCCTACAATGAGCAGTTCTTC
.	TRBV9	TRBJ2-7	TRBD1	CASSGGTGVSYEQYF	TGTGCCAGCAGCGGCGGGACAGGGGTATCCTACGAGCAGTACTTC
.	TRBV3-1/TRBV3-2	TRBJ2-1	.	CASSQRTINEQFF	TGTGCCAGCAGCCAAAGGACTATCAATGAGCAGTTCTTC
once	TRBV3-1/TRBV3-2	TRBJ2-7	TRBD1	CASSQGQGLGEQYF	TGTGCCAGCAGCCAAGGACAGGGGCTGGGCGAGCAGTACTTC
few	TRBV7-9	TRBJ2-7	TRBD2	CASIPDRTSANYEQYF	TGTGCCAGCATCCCCGACCGGACTAGCGCCAACTACGAGCAGTACTTC
.	TRBV19	TRBJ2-1	.	CASSTPGTSYNEQFF	TGTGCCAGTAGTACCCCCGGGACTTCCTACAATGAGCAGTTCTTC
once	TRBV5-1	TRBJ2-5	TRBD2	CASSFGGDFRETQYF	TGCGCCAGCAGCTTCGGGGGGGATTTTCGGGAGACCCAGTACTTC
.	TRBV2	TRBJ2-1	.	CASGRVPIDNEQFF	TGTGCCAGTGGTCGGGTCCCAATTGACAATGAGCAGTTCTTC
.	TRBV7-2	TRBJ2-7	.	CASSLGGEVNEQYF	TGTGCCAGCAGCTTAGGGGGGGAAGTTAACGAGCAGTACTTC
.	TRBV5-1	TRBJ2-3	TRBD1	CASSLAVQTGGDTQYF	TGCGCCAGCAGCTTGGCCGTTCAGACAGGGGGGGATACGCAGTATTTT
.	TRBV28	TRBJ1-5	.	CASGRREPQHF	TGTGCCAGCGGACGGAGGGAGCCCCAGCATTTT
.	TRBV7-9	TRBJ2-1	.	CASSSQTAGTLNEQFF	TGTGCCAGCAGCTCCCAGACCGCCGGGACTCTCAATGAGCAGTTCTTC
.	TRBV2	TRBJ1-1	TRBD1	CASSPLKGALMNTEAFF	TGTGCCAGCAGCCCTCTGAAGGGGGCCCTCATGAACACTGAAGCTTTCTTT
.	TRBV19	TRBJ1-2	TRBD1	CASSIASTGNYGYTF	TGTGCCAGTAGTATAGCCTCGACAGGGAACTATGGCTACACCTTC
once	TRBV19	TRBJ1-2	TRBD1	CASSTGGADYGYTF	TGTGCCAGTAGTACAGGGGGCGCGGACTATGGCTACACCTTC
.	TRBV4-3	TRBJ2-2	TRBD2	CASSQEERGNTGELFF	TGCGCCAGCAGCCAAGAGGAGCGGGGAAACACCGGGGAGCTGTTTTTT
.	TRBV19	TRBJ2-5	.	CASSTRNQETQYF	TGTGCCAGTAGTACGAGGAATCAAGAGACCCAGTACTTC
.	TRBV7-9	TRBJ2-1	TRBD1	CASSFADRGKGEQFF	TGTGCCAGCAGCTTCGCAGACAGGGGTAAGGGTGAGCAGTTCTTC
.	TRBV24-1	TRBJ1-3	.	CATSEDSGIHYSRNTIYF	TGTGCCACCAGTGAAGATTCCGGGATCCATTACTCTCGGAACACCATATATTTT
.	TRBV18	TRBJ1-1	.	CASSPGTQEAFF	TGTGCCAGCTCCCCTGGGACACAAGAAGCTTTCTTT
once	TRBV5-1	TRBJ2-4	TRBD1	CASSLTGGSKNIQYF	TGCGCCAGCAGCTTGACAGGGGGCTCCAAAAACATTCAGTACTTC
.	TRBV6-5	TRBJ1-1	.	CASRPDRRGSTEAFF	TGTGCCAGCAGGCCAGACAGGCGCGGGAGCACTGAAGCTTTCTTT
.	TRBV5-1	TRBJ2-7	TRBD2	CASSLDPLGTSGWSYEQYF	TGCGCCAGCAGCTTGGACCCACTGGGGACTAGCGGCTGGTCCTACGAGCAGTACTTC
.	TRBV5-1	TRBJ1-2	TRBD1	CASSLSPPGQGYGYTF	TGCGCCAGCAGCTTATCGCCGCCGGGACAGGGCTATGGCTACACCTTC
few	TRBV28	TRBJ2-7	TRBD2	CASRESGLAGPLSYEQYF	TGTGCCAGCAGAGAATCGGGACTAGCGGGACCTCTTTCCTACGAGCAGTACTTC
.	TRBV7-7	TRBJ2-5	TRBD1	CASSSTGMETQYF	TGTGCTAGCAGCTCGACAGGGATGGAGACCCAGTACTTC
.	TRBV7-3	TRBJ1-2	.	CASSPRGASDYGYTF	TGTGCCAGCAGCCCCCGGGGGGCCAGTGACTATGGCTACACCTTC
few	TRBV7-8	TRBJ1-1	.	CASSLVGGRGTEAFF	TGTGCCAGCAGCTTAGTGGGGGGACGCGGCACTGAAGCTTTCTTT
.	TRBV13	TRBJ1-2	.	CASSPALGYYGYTF	TGTGCCAGCAGCCCCGCTTTGGGCTACTATGGCTACACCTTC
.	TRBV4-1	TRBJ2-7	.	CASSLAKTGEQYF	TGCGCCAGCAGCCTAGCTAAGACGGGGGAGCAGTACTTC
.	TRBV11-2	TRBJ1-1	.	CASSFFPYSSNTEAFF	TGTGCCAGCAGCTTCTTCCCCTACTCGTCGAACACTGAAGCTTTCTTT
.	TRBV5-1	TRBJ2-5	TRBD1	CASRARQGQTQYF	TGCGCCAGCAGGGCCCGACAGGGACAGACCCAGTACTTC
.	TRBV7-2	TRBJ2-7	.	CASSLARGGPYEQYF	TGTGCCAGCAGCTTAGCGCGGGGCGGGCCCTACGAGCAGTACTTC
few	TRBV4-3	TRBJ1-2	TRBD1	CASSQGQQGSYGYTF	TGCGCCAGCAGCCAAGGCCAACAGGGGAGCTATGGCTACACCTTC
.	TRBV5-3	TRBJ2-7	TRBD1	CARSSDPDRAYEQYF	TGTGCCAGAAGCTCGGACCCGGACAGGGCCTACGAGCAGTACTTC
few	TRBV5-3	TRBJ2-7	.	CAGRDCPYEQYF	TGTGCCGGCCGGGACTGCCCCTACGAGCAGTACTTC
.	TRBV28	TRBJ2-7	TRBD2	CASSLFRLAGVYEQYF	TGTGCCAGCAGTTTATTCCGGCTAGCGGGGGTTTACGAGCAGTACTTC
.	TRBV5-1	TRBJ1-1	.	CASSLGRGQALNTEAFF	TGCGCCAGCAGCTTGGGACGCGGGCAAGCCTTGAACACTGAAGCTTTCTTT